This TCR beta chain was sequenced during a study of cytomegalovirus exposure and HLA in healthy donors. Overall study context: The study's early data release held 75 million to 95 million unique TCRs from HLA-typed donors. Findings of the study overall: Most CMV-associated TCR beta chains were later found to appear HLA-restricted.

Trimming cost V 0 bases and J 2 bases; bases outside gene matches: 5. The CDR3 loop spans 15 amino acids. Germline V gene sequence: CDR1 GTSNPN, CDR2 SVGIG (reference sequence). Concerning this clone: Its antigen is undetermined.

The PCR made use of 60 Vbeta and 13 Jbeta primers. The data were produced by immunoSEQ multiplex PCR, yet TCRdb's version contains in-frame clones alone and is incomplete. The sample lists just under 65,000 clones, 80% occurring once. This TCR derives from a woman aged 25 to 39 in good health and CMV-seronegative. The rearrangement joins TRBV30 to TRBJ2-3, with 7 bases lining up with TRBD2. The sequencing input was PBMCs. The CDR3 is CAWSVPGGVTDTQYF. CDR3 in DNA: TGTGCCTGGAGTGTACCGGGGGGAGTCACAGATACGCAGTATTTT.